The present entry profiles one TCR beta chain with its context. Produced via immunoSEQ multiplex PCR; TCRdb's table is partial and in-frame only. The repertoire has 200,000 to 250,000 clones, more than 75% of them found once; the top ten carry 5% to 7%. This CDR3 region has 12 residues. V was cut by 6 bases and J by 9 bases, with 9 bases left in between. Germline CDR1 MNHEY, CDR2 SVGAGI. These data come from a study of blood T cell repertoires in COVID-19. The gene calls are TRBV6-5 and TRBJ1-6; D gene uncertain. The receptor was isolated from a woman of 80 years or more with COVID-19, enrolled during active disease. The source material was peripheral blood. CDR3 DNA sequence: TGTGCCAGCAGGGCGGGAGGTTCACCCCTCCACTTT. Protein product: CASRAGGSPLHF.